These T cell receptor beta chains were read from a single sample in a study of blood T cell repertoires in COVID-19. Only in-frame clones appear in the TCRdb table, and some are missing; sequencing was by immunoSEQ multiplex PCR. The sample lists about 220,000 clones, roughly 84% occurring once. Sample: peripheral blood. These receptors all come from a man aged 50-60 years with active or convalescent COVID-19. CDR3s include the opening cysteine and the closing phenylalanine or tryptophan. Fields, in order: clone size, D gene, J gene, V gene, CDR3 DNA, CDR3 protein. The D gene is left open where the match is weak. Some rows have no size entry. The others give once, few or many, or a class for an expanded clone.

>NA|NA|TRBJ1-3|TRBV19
TGTGCCAGTAGTATAGTCGGGAGCTCTGGAAACACCATATATTTT
CASSIVGSSGNTIYF
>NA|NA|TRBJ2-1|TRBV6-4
TGTGCCAGCAGGCCGGAAGGGGCAGACAATGAGCAGTTCTTC
CASRPEGADNEQFF
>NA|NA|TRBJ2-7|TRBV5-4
TGTGCCAGCAGCTTAAGAGGCTACGAGCAGTACTTC
CASSLRGYEQYF
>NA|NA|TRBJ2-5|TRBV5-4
TGTGCCAGCAGCTTTCGTGACCGAACGGGGGAGACCCAGTACTTC
CASSFRDRTGETQYF
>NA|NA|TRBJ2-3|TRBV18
TGTGCCAGCTCACCAGGGGCCGCTACGCAGTATTTT
CASSPGAATQYF
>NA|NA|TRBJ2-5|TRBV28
TGTGCCAGCAGTTTATACGGGGGTGGAGAGACCCAGTACTTC
CASSLYGGGETQYF
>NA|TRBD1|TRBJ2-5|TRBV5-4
TGTGCCAGCAGCCGGGGACAGCAAGAGACCCAGTACTTC
CASSRGQQETQYF
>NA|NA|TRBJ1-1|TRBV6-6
TGTGCCAGCAACGTTGCAGGGACATATGAAGCTTTCTTT
CASNVAGTYEAFF
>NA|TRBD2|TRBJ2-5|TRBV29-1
TGCAGCACCTGGACTAGCGGCCCTGAGACCCAGTACTTC
CSTWTSGPETQYF
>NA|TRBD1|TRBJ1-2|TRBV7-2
TGTGCCAGCAGCTACGGGACAGCCTCCCTCTATGGCTACACCTTC
CASSYGTASLYGYTF
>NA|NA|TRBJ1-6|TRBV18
TGTGCCAGCTCACCCTCCCAAGGAGCTTCACCCCTCCACTTT
CASSPSQGASPLHF
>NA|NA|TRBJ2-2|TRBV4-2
TGTGCCAGCAGCCAACCCAGAGGCGGTGGGACAAAGAACACCGGGGAGCTGTTTTTT
CASSQPRGGGTKNTGELFF
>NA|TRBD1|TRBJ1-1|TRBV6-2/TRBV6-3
TGTGCCAGCAGTTACGGGACAGTGCGGATGAACACTGAAGCTTTCTTT
CASSYGTVRMNTEAFF
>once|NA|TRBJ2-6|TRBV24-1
TGTGCCACCAGTGATTCTCGGACAGCAGGGGCCAACGTCCTGACTTTC
CATSDSRTAGANVLTF
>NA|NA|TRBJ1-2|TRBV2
TGTGCCAGCAGTGAATCGGTATACGCGAGTAACTATGGCTACACCTTC
CASSESVYASNYGYTF
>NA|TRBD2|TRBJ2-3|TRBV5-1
TGCGCCAGCAGCTCTGGACTAGCGGACACAGATACGCAGTATTTT
CASSSGLADTDTQYF
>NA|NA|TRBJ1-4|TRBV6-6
TGTGCCAGCAGTTCACTAGAACAGGGTCCTAATGAAAAACTGTTTTTT
CASSSLEQGPNEKLFF
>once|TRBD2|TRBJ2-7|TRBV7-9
TGTGCCAGCAGCCCCCCCTTAGCGGGAACAAAGGGCGAGCAGTACTTC
CASSPPLAGTKGEQYF
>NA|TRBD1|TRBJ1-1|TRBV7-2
TGTGCCAGCAGCGCCCAACAGGGGGCGTTGACTGAAGCTTTCTTT
CASSAQQGALTEAFF
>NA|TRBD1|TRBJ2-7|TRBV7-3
TGTGCCAGCAGCTTATATCCAGGGGGATCCTACGAGCAGTACTTC
CASSLYPGGSYEQYF
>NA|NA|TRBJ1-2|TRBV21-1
TGTGCCAGCAGCAAAGAGGGAACGAACAGGGTGTATGGCTACACCTTC
CASSKEGTNRVYGYTF
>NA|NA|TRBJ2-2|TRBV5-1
TGCGCCAGCAGCTTCCTCGAGGGAGCCACCGGGGAGCTGTTTTTT
CASSFLEGATGELFF
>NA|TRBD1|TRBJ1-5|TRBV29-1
TGCAGCGTCCCGGGACAGGGACAGCCCCAGCATTTT
CSVPGQGQPQHF
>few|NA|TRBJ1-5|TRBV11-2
TGTGCCAGCAGCCCAGGGGACCGACAGCCCCAGCATTTT
CASSPGDRQPQHF
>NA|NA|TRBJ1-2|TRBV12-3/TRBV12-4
TGTGCCAGCAGTTTACGTCAGGGGTACGGCTACACCTTC
CASSLRQGYGYTF
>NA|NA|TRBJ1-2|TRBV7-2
TGTGCCAGCAGCTTGGGCCAGGGCTATGGCTACACCTTC
CASSLGQGYGYTF
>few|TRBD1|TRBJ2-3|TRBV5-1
TGCGCCAGCAGCCCCCGAGCGGGGACAGGGGATGGCACAGATACGCAGTATTTT
CASSPRAGTGDGTDTQYF
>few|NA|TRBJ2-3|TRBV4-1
TGCGCCAGCAGCCTTATACAGGGAATGAGGACAGATACGCAGTATTTT
CASSLIQGMRTDTQYF